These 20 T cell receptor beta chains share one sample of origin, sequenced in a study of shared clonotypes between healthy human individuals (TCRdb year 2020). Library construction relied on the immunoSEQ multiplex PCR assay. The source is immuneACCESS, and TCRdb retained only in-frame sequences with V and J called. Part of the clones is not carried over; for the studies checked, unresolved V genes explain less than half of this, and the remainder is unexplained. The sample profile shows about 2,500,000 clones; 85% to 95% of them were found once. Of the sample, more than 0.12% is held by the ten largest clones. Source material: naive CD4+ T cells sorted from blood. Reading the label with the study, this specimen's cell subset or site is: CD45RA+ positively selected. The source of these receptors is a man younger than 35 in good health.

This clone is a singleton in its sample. The CDR3 is CASSRTTGNSYEQYF. DNA for the CDR3: TGTGCCAGCAGCCGAACGACAGGAAACTCCTACGAGCAGTACTTC. This chain connects TRBV7-2 to TRBJ2-7, with D tentatively TRBD1 (6 bases). The CDR3 contains 15 residues. Germline values: CDR1 SGHTA, CDR2 FQGNSA. Trimming stripped 5 bases from V and 0 bases from J, with 14 bases between.

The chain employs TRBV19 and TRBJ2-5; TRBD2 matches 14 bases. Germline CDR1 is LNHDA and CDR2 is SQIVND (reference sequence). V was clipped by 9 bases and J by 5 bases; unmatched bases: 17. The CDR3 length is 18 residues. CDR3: CASTRNGLAGGPGETQYF. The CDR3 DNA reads TGTGCCAGCACTCGGAACGGACTAGCGGGGGGACCTGGGGAGACCCAGTACTTC.

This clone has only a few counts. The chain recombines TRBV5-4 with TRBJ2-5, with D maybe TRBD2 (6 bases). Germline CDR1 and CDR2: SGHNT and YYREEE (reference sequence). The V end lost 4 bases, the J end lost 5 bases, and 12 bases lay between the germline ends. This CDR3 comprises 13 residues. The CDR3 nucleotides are TGTGCCAGCAGCGGGGGGACGGGGGAGACCCAGTACTTC. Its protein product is CASSGGTGETQYF.

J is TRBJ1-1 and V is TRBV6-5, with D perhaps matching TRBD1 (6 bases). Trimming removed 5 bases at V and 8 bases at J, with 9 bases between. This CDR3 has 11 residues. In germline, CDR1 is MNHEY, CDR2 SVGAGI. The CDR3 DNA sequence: TGTGCCAGCAGTCGGGGGCTGGAAGCTTTCTTT. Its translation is CASSRGLEAFF.

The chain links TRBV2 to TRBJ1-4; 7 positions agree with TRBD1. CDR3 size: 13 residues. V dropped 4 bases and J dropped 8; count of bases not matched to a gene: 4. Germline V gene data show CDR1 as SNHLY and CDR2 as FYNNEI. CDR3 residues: CASSAQGEEKLFF. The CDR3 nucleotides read TGTGCCAGCAGTGCCCAGGGGGAGGAAAAACTGTTTTTT.

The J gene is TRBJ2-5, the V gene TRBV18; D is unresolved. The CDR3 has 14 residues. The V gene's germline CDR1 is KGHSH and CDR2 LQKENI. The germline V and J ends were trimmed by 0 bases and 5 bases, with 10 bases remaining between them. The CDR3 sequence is CASSPPMAMETQYF. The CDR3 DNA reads TGTGCCAGCTCACCACCGATGGCCATGGAGACCCAGTACTTC.

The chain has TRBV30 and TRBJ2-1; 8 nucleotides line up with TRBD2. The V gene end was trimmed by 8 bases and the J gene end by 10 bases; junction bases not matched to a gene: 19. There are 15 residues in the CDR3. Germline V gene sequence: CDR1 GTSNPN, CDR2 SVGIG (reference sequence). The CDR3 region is CATISPGLGGREQFF. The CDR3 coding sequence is TGTGCCACGATCTCCCCGGGACTAGGGGGGCGGGAGCAGTTCTTC. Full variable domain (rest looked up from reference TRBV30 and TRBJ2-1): SQTIHQWPATLVQPVGSPLSLECTVEGTSNPNLYWYRQAAGRGLQLLFYSVGIGQISSEVPQNLSASRPQDRQFILSSKKLLLSDSGFYLCATISPGLGGREQFFGPGTRLTVL.

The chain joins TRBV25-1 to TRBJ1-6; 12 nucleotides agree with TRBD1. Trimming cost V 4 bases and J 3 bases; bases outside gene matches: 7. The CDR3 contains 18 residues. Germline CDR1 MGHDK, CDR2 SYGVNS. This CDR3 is CASSVLGTGGFYNSPLHF. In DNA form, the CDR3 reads TGTGCCAGCAGTGTCCTCGGGACAGGGGGCTTCTATAATTCACCCCTCCACTTT.

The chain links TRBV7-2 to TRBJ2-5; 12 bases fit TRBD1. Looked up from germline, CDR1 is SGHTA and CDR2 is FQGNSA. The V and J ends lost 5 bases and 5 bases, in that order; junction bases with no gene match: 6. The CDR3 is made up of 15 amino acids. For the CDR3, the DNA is TGTGCCAGCAGCCGGGACAGGGGGCGCGCGGAGACCCAGTACTTC. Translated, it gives CASSRDRGRAETQYF.

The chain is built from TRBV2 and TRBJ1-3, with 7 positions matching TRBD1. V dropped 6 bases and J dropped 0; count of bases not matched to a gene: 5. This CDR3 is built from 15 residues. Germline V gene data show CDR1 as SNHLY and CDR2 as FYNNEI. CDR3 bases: TGTGCCAGCAGACTACAGGGGAGCTCTGGAAACACCATATATTTT. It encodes CASRLQGSSGNTIYF.

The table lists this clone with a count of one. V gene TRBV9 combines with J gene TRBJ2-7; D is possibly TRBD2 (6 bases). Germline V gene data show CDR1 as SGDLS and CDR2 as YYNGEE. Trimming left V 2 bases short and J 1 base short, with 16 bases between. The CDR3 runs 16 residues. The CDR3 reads CASSVSGTYPSYEQYF. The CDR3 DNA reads TGTGCCAGCAGCGTTTCCGGGACTTACCCTTCCTACGAGCAGTACTTC.

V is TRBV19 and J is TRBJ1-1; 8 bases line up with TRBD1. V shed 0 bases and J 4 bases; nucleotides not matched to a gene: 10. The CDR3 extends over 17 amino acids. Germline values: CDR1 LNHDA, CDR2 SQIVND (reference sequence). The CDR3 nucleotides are TGTGCCAGTAGTATAGATCTGCTCGGACAGGGAACCACTGAAGCTTTCTTT. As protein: CASSIDLLGQGTTEAFF.

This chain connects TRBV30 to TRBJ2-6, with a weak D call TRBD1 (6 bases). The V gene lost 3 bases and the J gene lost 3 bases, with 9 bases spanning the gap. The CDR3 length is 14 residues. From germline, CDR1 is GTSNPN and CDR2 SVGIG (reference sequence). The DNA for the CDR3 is TGTGCCTGGAGGGGGGCTGGTGGGGCCAACGTCCTGACTTTC. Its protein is CAWRGAGGANVLTF.

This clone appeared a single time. CDR3 DNA sequence: TGTGCCAGCAGTCAAGAGACAGGGAACACCGGTGAAGCTTTCTTT. Amino acid sequence: CASSQETGNTGEAFF. This chain joins TRBV6-1 and TRBJ1-1; 7 positions match TRBD1. Germline V gives CDR1 MNHNS, CDR2 SASEGT. V trimming: 5 bases; J trimming: 7 bases; junction bases outside the gene matches: 13. The CDR3 consists of 15 residues.

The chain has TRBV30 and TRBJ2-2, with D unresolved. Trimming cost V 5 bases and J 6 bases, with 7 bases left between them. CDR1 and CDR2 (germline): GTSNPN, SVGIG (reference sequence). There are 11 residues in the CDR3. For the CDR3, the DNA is TGTGCCTGGGGGGTGGCCGGGGAGCTGTTTTTT. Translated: CAWGVAGELFF.

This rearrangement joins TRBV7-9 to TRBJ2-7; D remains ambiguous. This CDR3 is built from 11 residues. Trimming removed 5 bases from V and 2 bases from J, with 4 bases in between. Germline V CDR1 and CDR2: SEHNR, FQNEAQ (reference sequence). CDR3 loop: CASSDPYEQYF. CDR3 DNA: TGTGCCAGCAGCGACCCCTACGAGCAGTACTTC.

CDR3 nucleotide sequence: TGTGCCAGCAGCTTGGACAGGTTCGGGTACGAGCAGTACTTC. Protein product: CASSLDRFGYEQYF. V gene TRBV5-5 combines with J gene TRBJ2-7; tentative D call: TRBD1 (5 bases). This CDR3 is built from 14 residues. In germline, CDR1 is SGHKS, CDR2 YYEKEE (reference sequence). V was pared by 0 bases and J by 4 bases, with 11 bases between.

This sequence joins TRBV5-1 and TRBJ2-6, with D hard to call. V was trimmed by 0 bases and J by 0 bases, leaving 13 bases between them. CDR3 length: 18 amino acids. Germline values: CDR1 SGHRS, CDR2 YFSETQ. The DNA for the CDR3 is TGCGCCAGCAGCTTGGATGGGTTAGGGTTCTCTGGGGCCAACGTCCTGACTTTC. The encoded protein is CASSLDGLGFSGANVLTF.

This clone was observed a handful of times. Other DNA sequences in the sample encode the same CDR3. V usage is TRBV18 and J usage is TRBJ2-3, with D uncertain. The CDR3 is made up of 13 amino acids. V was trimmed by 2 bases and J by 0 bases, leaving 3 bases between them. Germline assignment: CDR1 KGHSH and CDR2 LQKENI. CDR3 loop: CASSPGSTDTQYF. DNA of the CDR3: TGTGCCAGCTCACCAGGGAGCACAGATACGCAGTATTTT.

The CDR3 nucleotides are TGTGCCAGCAGCTTAGTACAGGGGCCCTACGAGCAGTACTTC. Its protein product is CASSLVQGPYEQYF. The chain couples TRBV5-4 to TRBJ2-5; 7 nucleotides align to TRBD1. The end of the DNA fits TRBJ2-7 better, so the J call may be wrong. The CDR3 loop spans 14 amino acids. Germline V gene data show CDR1 as SGHNT and CDR2 as YYREEE (reference sequence).